The 25 T cell receptor beta chains below were found in one sample sequenced in a study of cytomegalovirus exposure and HLA in healthy donors. The primer mix had 60 Vbeta and 13 Jbeta primers. TCRdb's table, derived via immunoSEQ multiplex PCR, lists solely in-frame clones and lacks some. The sample totals approximately 210,000 clones. Material: PBMCs. The receptors here all came from a woman aged 25 to 39 in good health and CMV-seropositive.

The gene calls are TRBV6-4 and TRBJ1-6; the match to TRBD1 covers 8 bases. The germline V gene encodes CDR1 MRHNA and CDR2 SNTAGT. The CDR3 contains 14 residues. V lost 0 bases, J lost 10 bases, and 2 bases stayed unmatched. CDR3 in DNA: TGTGCCAGCAGTGACTCGACAGGGGCCTCACCCCTCCACTTT. It encodes CASSDSTGASPLHF.

The chain recombines TRBV5-1 with TRBJ2-1, with 12 bases fitting TRBD2. Germline CDR1 SGHRS, CDR2 YFSETQ. Trimming cost V 0 bases and J 10 bases; bases outside gene matches: 8. This CDR3 contains 16 residues. The CDR3 here is CASSLGLAGVGGEQFF. CDR3 bases: TGCGCCAGCAGCTTGGGACTAGCGGGAGTGGGTGGCGAGCAGTTCTTC.

The chain recombines TRBV2 with TRBJ1-4, with D possibly TRBD1 on 5 matching bases. The V and J ends lost 6 bases and 2 bases respectively, with 13 bases between them. The CDR3 consists of 15 residues. Per the germline V gene, CDR1 is SNHLY and CDR2 is FYNNEI. The CDR3, as DNA: TGTGCCAGCAGGCTCGGGACTGCCACTAATGAAAAACTGTTTTTT. This translates into CASRLGTATNEKLFF.

The chain carries TRBV10-2 and TRBJ1-4; a weak D match, TRBD1 (6 bases). Germline assignment: CDR1 WSHSY and CDR2 SAAADI. The CDR3 is made up of 14 amino acids. Deletions cut 9 bases from V and 2 bases from J, with 13 bases between. The CDR3 sequence: CASWEGGTNEKLFF. CDR3 nucleotide sequence: TGCGCCAGTTGGGAAGGGGGTACTAATGAAAAACTGTTTTTT.

The chain has TRBV5-6 and TRBJ1-2, with no clear D. The germline gives CDR1 SGHDT, CDR2 YYEEEE. The V and J ends lost 6 bases and 14 bases respectively, with 20 bases between them. This CDR3 region has 12 residues. The CDR3 loop reads CASTLRTSYFTF. The CDR3 DNA reads as TGTGCCAGCACCCTTAGGACTTCTTACTTTACCTTC.

The chain is built from TRBV28 and TRBJ2-1, with 10 bases fitting TRBD2. The germline gives CDR1 MDHEN, CDR2 SYDVKM. Trimming cost V 4 bases and J 9 bases; bases outside gene matches: 9. This CDR3 contains 15 residues. The CDR3 DNA sequence: TGTGCCAGCAGTTCTTCTAGCGGGAGATACGGTGAGCAGTTCTTC. Amino acids: CASSSSSGRYGEQFF.

Regarding this clone: A junction boundary mismatches the germline segment, possibly from a read error. The same CDR3 also results from other DNA sequences found in this sample. The chain carries TRBV19 and TRBJ2-2; tentatively, D is TRBD2 (6 bases). Looked up from germline, CDR1 is LNHDA and CDR2 is SQIVND (reference sequence). The CDR3 contains 13 residues. The CDR3 loop is CASRDWNTGELFF. The DNA of the CDR3 is TGTGCTAGCCGGGACTGGAACACCGGGGAGTTGTTTTTT.

The chain combines TRBV10-3 with TRBJ2-1; TRBD2 matches 15 bases. Germline V gives CDR1 ENHRY, CDR2 SYGVKD. The trim removed 11 bases at V and 6 bases at J, leaving 17 bases unmatched. This CDR3 contains 18 residues. The CDR3 nucleotides read TGTGCCTTAGGATCCGGACTAGCGGGAGGGCCGGCCGGCAATGAGCAGTTCTTC. Amino acids: CALGSGLAGGPAGNEQFF.

The chain uses TRBV6-5 and TRBJ1-1; a weak D match, TRBD1 (6 bases). The CDR3 loop spans 14 amino acids. Deletions cut 5 bases from V and 7 bases from J, with 17 bases between. Looked up from germline, CDR1 is MNHEY and CDR2 is SVGAGI. CDR3 in DNA: TGTGCCAGCAGTCCATATACAGGGTCCCTTGAAGCTTTCTTT. Its protein product is CASSPYTGSLEAFF.

This rearrangement joins TRBV6-5 to TRBJ1-4; TRBD1 aligns across 11 bases. With V trimmed by 2 bases and J by 7 bases, 0 bases remained unmatched. CDR1 is MNHEY and CDR2 is SVGAGI in the germline V gene. This CDR3 has 14 residues. This chain's CDR3 is CASSYGTGGEKLFF. The CDR3 nucleotides read TGTGCCAGCAGTTACGGGACAGGGGGTGAAAAACTGTTTTTT.

The chain couples TRBV5-1 to TRBJ2-1, with TRBD1 matching over 7 bases. V trimming: 2 bases; J trimming: 13 bases; junction bases outside the gene matches: 3. CDR3 length equals 11 residues. The germline CDR1 and CDR2 sequences are SGHRS and YFSETQ. CDR3 sequence (DNA): TGCGCCAGCAGCTTAGAGGGGGCACAGTTCTTC. This sequence encodes CASSLEGAQFF.

The chain links TRBV5-1 to TRBJ2-5; possible D gene TRBD2, 6 bases. Germline loops: CDR1 SGHRS, CDR2 YFSETQ. V was shortened by 1 base and J by 11 bases, with 15 bases between the two germline ends. This CDR3 comprises 13 residues. Written as DNA, the CDR3 is TGCGCCAGCAGCTTGTGGGGGGTGGGTGAGCAGTACTTC. Translating it yields CASSLWGVGEQYF.

The gene calls are TRBV6-5 and TRBJ1-2; D ambiguous. Germline loops: CDR1 MNHEY, CDR2 SVGAGI. V shed 6 bases and J shed 0 bases, with 8 bases lying between them. This CDR3 has 13 residues. CDR3 in amino acids: CASSRGSNYGYTF. CDR3 DNA: TGTGCCAGCAGCCGGGGATCTAACTATGGCTACACCTTC.

Of note for this clone: Additional DNA sequences in this sample encode the identical CDR3. This sequence joins TRBV5-1 and TRBJ1-1; 10 nucleotides line up with TRBD1. CDR3 length: 14 residues. The V gene's germline CDR1 is SGHRS and CDR2 YFSETQ. J lost 6 bases, V lost 0 bases, and 2 bases had no gene match. The CDR3 DNA follows: TGCGCCAGCAGCTTGGGACAGGGGGCCGCTGAAGCTTTCTTT. Protein product: CASSLGQGAAEAFF.

This sequence joins TRBV19 and TRBJ1-1; D possibly corresponds to TRBD1 (5 bases). Trimming removed 6 bases from V and 3 bases from J, with 11 bases in between. Germline V gene lookup returns CDR1 LNHDA and CDR2 SQIVND (reference sequence). CDR3 length: 13 amino acids. The CDR3: CASRMWGDTEAFF. The CDR3 bases are TGTGCCAGTAGAATGTGGGGGGACACTGAAGCTTTCTTT.

The DNA for the CDR3 is TGTGCCAGCAGCCCGGCAACTAATGAAAAACTGTTTTTT. Translated: CASSPATNEKLFF. The chain couples TRBV7-9 to TRBJ1-4; unclear D gene. This CDR3 has 13 amino acids. Trimming shortened V by 5 bases and J by 0 bases, and 4 bases separated the two germline ends. Germline assignment: CDR1 SEHNR and CDR2 FQNEAQ (reference sequence).

This sequence joins TRBV9 and TRBJ2-5; 11 positions match TRBD2. Trimming took 3 bases from V and 5 from J; bases not matched to a gene: 9. CDR1 SGDLS and CDR2 YYNGEE come from the germline V gene. The CDR3 contains 16 residues. The CDR3, as DNA: TGTGCCAGCAGCGACAAGGTAGCGGGGGGGCTGGAGACCCAGTACTTC. Translated, it gives CASSDKVAGGLETQYF.

This chain uses TRBV21-1 with TRBJ2-5; the table names TRBD1, a call not compared with the DNA. TRBV21-1 is recorded as a pseudogene. This CDR3 has 15 amino acids. The CDR3 loop reads CASSKAGQSRETQYF. In nucleotides, the CDR3 is TGTGCCAGCAGCAAAGCGGGACAGTCCCGGGAGACCCAGTACTTC.

The rearrangement joins TRBV28 to TRBJ2-5; 11 nucleotides line up with TRBD2. Germline CDR1 is MDHEN and CDR2 is SYDVKM. The CDR3 covers 16 residues. The ends lost 7 bases at V and 5 bases at J; junction bases unmatched: 12. The CDR3 here is CASNDYSGRAQETQYF. As DNA, the CDR3 is TGTGCCAGCAACGACTATAGCGGGAGGGCCCAGGAGACCCAGTACTTC.

This sequence joins TRBV19 and TRBJ2-7; 16 bases are shared with TRBD2. J was trimmed by 5 bases and V by 5 bases; bases with no gene match: 9. The CDR3 sequence is 17 residues long. Germline CDR1 and CDR2: LNHDA and SQIVND (reference sequence). The CDR3 DNA reads TGTGCCAGTAGTCCGGGACTAGCGGGAGGGCTTATCCACGAGCAGTACTTC. It codes for CASSPGLAGGLIHEQYF.

The chain couples TRBV19 to TRBJ2-7, with TRBD2 matching over 14 bases. Germline CDR1 is LNHDA and CDR2 is SQIVND (reference sequence). This CDR3 comprises 14 residues. Unmatched junction bases numbered 7, after V lost 6 bases and J lost 9 bases. In nucleotides, the CDR3 is TGTGCCAGTAGACCTGGGACTAGCGGGGGACCGCAGTACTTC. Translation: CASRPGTSGGPQYF.

V usage is TRBV27 and J usage is TRBJ1-1; D is unclear. Germline CDR1 and CDR2: MNHEY and SMNVEV (reference sequence). Trimming removed 7 bases from V and 1 base from J, with 10 bases in between. The CDR3 has 13 amino acids. CDR3 in DNA: TGTGCCAGCACTCGAGAGGGGAACACTGAAGCTTTCTTT. Translated: CASTREGNTEAFF.

The chain couples TRBV19 to TRBJ2-2; TRBD1 might be the D (5 bases). V dropped 5 bases and J dropped 3 bases, with 13 bases sitting between them. This CDR3 comprises 15 residues. The germline gives CDR1 LNHDA, CDR2 SQIVND (reference sequence). For the CDR3, the DNA is TGTGCCAGTAGTTCCCAGGGATTGGACACCGGGGAGCTGTTTTTT. Its translation is CASSSQGLDTGELFF.

The chain carries TRBV9 and TRBJ2-1, with 7 bases matching TRBD2. The CDR3 has 12 amino acids. V gave up 0 bases and J gave up 14 bases; unmatched junction bases: 5. Germline values: CDR1 SGDLS, CDR2 YYNGEE. DNA for the CDR3: TGTGCCAGCAGCGTAGCGGCGGGGGTTGAGTTCTTC. It yields the protein CASSVAAGVEFF.

The chain links TRBV28 to TRBJ2-5; D is perhaps TRBD1 (5 bases). The assigned J gene may be wrong: the sequence end matches TRBJ2-7 better. The CDR3 spans 14 residues. Germline V gene lookup returns CDR1 MDHEN and CDR2 SYDVKM. The CDR3: CASRPRGHSYEQYF. The CDR3, as DNA: TGTGCCAGCAGACCAAGGGGCCACTCCTACGAGCAGTACTTC.